This TCR beta chain derives from a study of technical replicates of blood from several donors. Only in-frame clones appear in the TCRdb table, and some are missing; sequencing was by immunoSEQ multiplex PCR. The sample includes 35,000 to 50,000 clones, around 96% of them seen just once. This clone was counted a single time. The specimen sequenced was T cells isolated from PBMCs. The clonotype originates from a human donor in good health.

CDR3 sequence reads: CASSVRLAGANTGELFF. CDR3 in DNA: TGTGCCAGCAGCGTAAGACTAGCGGGAGCGAACACCGGGGAGCTGTTTTTT. V and J are TRBV9 and TRBJ2-2; 12 nucleotides agree with TRBD2. The J segment lost 0 bases and the V segment lost 1 base, leaving 1 base of the junction unmatched. The germline CDR1 and CDR2 sequences are SGDLS and YYNGEE. This CDR3 has 17 residues.